This TCR beta chain was identified in a study of T-cell reconstitution after alpha-beta-depleted transplantation in children. This clonotype turned up a few times. This CDR3 spans 13 amino acids. The V and J ends lost 2 bases and 6 bases respectively, with 11 bases between them. Germline-derived CDR1 and CDR2 are LGHNA and YNFKEQ. Unique molecular identifiers were incorporated during preparation of the TCRbeta library. Via MiXCR, TCRdb re-called the PCR reads, giving one row per CDR3 protein. The table has about 400,000 distinct CDR3 sequences, less than 15% seen once. V is TRBV4-2 and J is TRBJ2-7; D uncertain. The sample was PBMCs, taken from the stem cell graft. This TCR was sampled from a human donor who donated a stem cell graft to a child with Fanconi anemia. In nucleotides, the CDR3 is TGTGCCAGCAGCCAACTAGACTCCGGCGAGCAGTACTTC. This translates into CASSQLDSGEQYF.